One sample yielded the 29 T cell receptor beta chains listed below, sequenced in a study of T cells in Graves' hyperthyroidism and ophthalmopathy (dated by TCRdb to between 2018 and 2021). Libraries were built with multiplex PCR. The instrument was an Illumina HiSeq 2000. The TCR beta CDR3 regions were amplified from the RNA transcripts. A first-round RT-PCR of the TCR CDR3 used the HTBI primer set with the Qiagen OneStep RT-PCR kit. The public reads were reanalyzed by TCRdb: fastp trimming at Q25, MiXCR alignment, in-frame beta chains only. Rows matching on CDR3 protein sequence are summarized as one entry with the most common DNA and genes. The sample data list 300,000 to 400,000 distinct CDR3 sequences, and roughly 14% of these were observed just once. The top ten clones comprise around 23% of the sample. Input material: blood. The receptor set was obtained from a woman under 40 with Graves' hyperthyroidism.

The rearrangement joins TRBV13 to TRBJ1-1; TRBD1 might be the D (6 bases). Germline lookup yields CDR1 PRHDT and CDR2 FYEKMQ (reference sequence). Trimming left V 5 bases short and J 7 bases short, with 17 bases between. CDR3 length: 14 amino acids. Here the CDR3 DNA reads TGTGCCAGCAGCCCGTCCCCGGGGGCCCTTGAAGCTTTCTTT. Translating it yields CASSPSPGALEAFF.

The table lists this clonotype with many counts. V usage is TRBV6-1 and J usage is TRBJ2-7; perhaps D is TRBD1 or TRBD2 (5 bases each). The length of the CDR3 is 13 residues. The germline CDR1 and CDR2 sequences are MNHNS and SASEGT. V gave up 4 bases and J gave up 5 bases, with 12 bases separating them. The CDR3 DNA sequence: TGTGCCAGCAGTGCAATAGGGGAGAACGAGCAGTACTTC. It codes for CASSAIGENEQYF.

This clonotype was detected many times. The chain links TRBV6-2 or TRBV6-3 to TRBJ2-7, with D tentatively TRBD1 (6 bases). The V and J ends lost 2 bases and 7 bases respectively, with 15 bases between them. Per the germline V gene, CDR1 is MNHEY and CDR2 is SVGEGT. The CDR3 loop spans 14 amino acids. CDR3 in amino acids: CASSYAGTRGEQYF. The CDR3, as DNA: TGTGCCAGCAGTTACGCTGGGACCAGGGGAGAGCAGTACTTC.

This clonotype was observed at least ten times. The chain recombines TRBV28 with TRBJ1-1; a possible D gene is TRBD1 (5 bases). From germline, CDR1 is MDHEN and CDR2 SYDVKM. CDR3 length: 16 amino acids. The V end lost 3 bases, the J end lost 3 bases, and 17 bases lay between the germline ends. The CDR3 sequence is CASSLLQVAIDTEAFF. The CDR3, as DNA: TGTGCCAGCAGTTTGCTACAGGTGGCGATAGACACTGAAGCTTTCTTT.

This clonotype was seen at least ten times. CDR3: CASSFPTPKGNEQFF. In nucleotides, the CDR3 is TGTGCCAGCAGTTTCCCTACACCGAAGGGGAATGAGCAGTTCTTC. The chain uses TRBV12-3 or TRBV12-4 and TRBJ2-1; D perhaps matches TRBD1 (5 bases). The CDR3 has 15 amino acids. V lost 3 bases to trimming and J lost 7 bases, with 16 bases between them.

This rearrangement joins TRBV2 to TRBJ2-7; D not resolved. The CDR3 has 14 residues. The V gene's germline CDR1 is SNHLY and CDR2 FYNNEI. V shed 4 bases and J shed 2 bases, with 12 bases lying between them. CDR3 amino acids: CASSGLAATYEQYF. In nucleotides, the CDR3 is TGTGCCAGCAGTGGGCTGGCTGCTACCTACGAGCAGTACTTC.

The rearrangement joins TRBV20-1 to TRBJ2-3; a possible D gene is TRBD1 (5 bases). The CDR3 runs to 14 residues. The V and J ends lost 1 base and 2 bases respectively, with 10 bases between them. Germline V gives CDR1 DFQATT, CDR2 SNEGSKA (reference sequence). CDR3 sequence reads: CSARGLGVTDTQYF. As DNA, the CDR3 is TGCAGTGCTAGAGGATTAGGGGTCACAGATACGCAGTATTTT.

In regard to this clonotype: Lacking the conserved final phenylalanine or tryptophan, this CDR3 likely reflects a read error. This chain joins TRBV20-1 and TRBJ1-5; D uncertain. The V end lost 0 bases, the J end lost 6 bases, and 6 bases lay between the germline ends. This CDR3 contains 12 residues. CDR1 is DFQATT and CDR2 is SNEGSKA in the germline V gene (reference sequence). The CDR3 region is CSARDRLQPQHL. The CDR3 DNA sequence: TGCAGTGCTAGAGACAGGCTTCAGCCCCAGCATCTT.

This chain links TRBV27 with TRBJ2-3; 7 bases map to TRBD2. This CDR3 spans 15 amino acids. J was trimmed by 2 bases and V by 5 bases; bases with no gene match: 7. CDR1 and CDR2 (germline): MNHEY, SMNVEV (reference sequence). CDR3 loop: CASSGGGGYTDTQYF. CDR3 DNA: TGTGCCAGCAGTGGGGGGGGGGGATACACAGATACGCAGTATTTT.

At least ten counts were recorded for this clonotype. This sequence joins TRBV2 and TRBJ2-2; D might be TRBD1 or TRBD2, each matching 5 bases. Germline V gives CDR1 SNHLY, CDR2 FYNNEI. This CDR3 comprises 15 residues. The V gene lost 6 bases and the J gene lost 2 bases, with 13 bases spanning the gap. DNA of the CDR3: TGTGCCAGCAGCCGGGACGGTCTTAACACCGGGGAGCTGTTTTTT. This sequence encodes CASSRDGLNTGELFF.

The sample holds many counts of this clonotype. The genes are TRBV12-3 or TRBV12-4 and TRBJ2-5; D could derive from TRBD1 or TRBD2 (5 bases each). Trimming took 6 bases from V and 3 from J, leaving 17 bases between them. This CDR3 has 15 amino acids. This CDR3 is CASSSSGTPKETQYF. DNA for the CDR3: TGTGCCAGCAGCTCGTCCGGGACCCCGAAAGAGACCCAGTACTTC.

The V and J genes are TRBV29-1 and TRBJ1-2; D perhaps matches TRBD1 (5 bases). Germline-derived CDR1 and CDR2 are SQVTM and ANQGSEA. V dropped 6 bases and J dropped 8 bases, with 28 bases sitting between them. The CDR3 consists of 16 residues. The CDR3 loop is CSVGGDGSPVERGYTF. As DNA, the CDR3 is TGCAGCGTCGGAGGGGACGGATCACCGGTTGAGCGAGGCTACACCTTC.

This clonotype was observed a handful of times. This chain links TRBV15 with TRBJ2-3; D is tentatively TRBD1 or TRBD2 (5 bases each). Deletions cut 0 bases from V and 11 bases from J, with 12 bases between. This CDR3 region has 13 residues. CDR1 LNHNV and CDR2 YYDKDF come from the germline V gene (reference sequence). CDR3 in DNA: TGTGCCACCAGCAGAGATGGGGGTCAGGGGCAGTATTTT. Translated, it gives CATSRDGGQGQYF.

This chain connects TRBV29-1 to TRBJ2-2, with TRBD2 as a possible D gene (6 bases). The CDR3 is made up of 16 amino acids. Germline V lookup: CDR1 SQVTM, CDR2 ANQGSEA. V lost 4 bases, J lost 4 bases, and 19 bases lay in between. The CDR3 sequence is CSVGGFPGRFTGELFF. The CDR3, as DNA: TGCAGCGTTGGAGGTTTCCCGGGGAGGTTCACCGGGGAGCTGTTTTTT.

CDR3 loop: CASSLESGSQETQYF. The CDR3 DNA sequence: TGCGCCAGCAGCTTGGAATCAGGGAGCCAAGAGACCCAGTACTTC. J is TRBJ2-5 and V is TRBV5-1; tentatively, D is TRBD1 or TRBD2 (5 bases each). Germline assignment: CDR1 SGHRS and CDR2 YFSETQ. With 0 bases removed from V and 1 base from J, the gap between germline ends came to 10 bases. This CDR3 has 15 amino acids.

This chain connects TRBV9 to TRBJ2-1, with D possibly matching TRBD2 (5 bases). From germline, CDR1 is SGDLS and CDR2 YYNGEE. CDR3 length: 16 amino acids. The V gene lost 0 bases and the J gene lost 7 bases, with 17 bases spanning the gap. The CDR3 bases are TGTGCCAGCAGCGTAGTCTCAGGACCCCCGGGGAATGAGCAGTTCTTC. Residues: CASSVVSGPPGNEQFF.

The chain carries TRBV27 and TRBJ2-7, with a possible D match to TRBD2 (7 bases). The germline V gene encodes CDR1 MNHEY and CDR2 SMNVEV (reference sequence). Deletions cut 4 bases from V and 1 base from J, with 11 bases between. The CDR3 is 14 amino acids. The CDR3, as DNA: TGTGCCAGCAGTTCGGAGGGGGGGTCCTACGAGCAGTACTTC. Protein: CASSSEGGSYEQYF.

This clonotype was counted many times. The V gene is TRBV19, the J gene TRBJ2-6; D is perhaps TRBD2 (5 bases). Per germline, CDR1 LNHDA and CDR2 SQIVND (reference sequence). The V gene lost 6 bases and the J gene lost 0 bases, with 15 bases spanning the gap. The CDR3 is 17 amino acids. CDR3: CASSFRTGNSGANVLTF. CDR3 nucleotides: TGTGCCAGTAGCTTTCGGACCGGGAACTCTGGGGCCAACGTCCTGACTTTC.

Ten or more counts support this clonotype. The rearrangement links TRBV20-1 to TRBJ1-2; the D is unclear. V was clipped by 6 bases and J by 8 bases, with 16 bases between them. From germline, CDR1 is DFQATT and CDR2 SNEGSKA (reference sequence). The CDR3 consists of 12 residues. DNA for the CDR3: TGCAGTGCCCCCCGGCCTCTAAGGGGCTACACCTTC. Encoded protein: CSAPRPLRGYTF.

This clonotype came up a few times. A junction end diverges from the germline sequence, so it may reflect a read error. This chain links TRBV6-1 with TRBJ2-1, with TRBD2 matching over 9 bases. Germline assignment: CDR1 MNHNS and CDR2 SASEGT. The CDR3 sequence is 15 residues long. The CDR3 loop reads CASREGLASYNEQFF. The CDR3 bases are TGTGCCAGCAGGGAAGGACTAGCGTCCTACAATGAGCAGTTCTTC.

This clonotype was recorded many times. The rearrangement links TRBV5-1 to TRBJ2-5; TRBD2 matches 8 bases. This CDR3 region has 15 residues. The J segment lost 1 base and the V segment lost 0 bases, leaving 2 bases of the junction unmatched. Germline assignment: CDR1 SGHRS and CDR2 YFSETQ. CDR3 residues: CASSLVTSGQETQYF. The CDR3 bases are TGCGCCAGCAGCTTGGTTACTAGCGGCCAAGAGACCCAGTACTTC.

This clonotype has ten or more counts. This chain uses TRBV11-2 with TRBJ2-7, with TRBD1 identical over 12 bases. CDR3 length: 18 amino acids. The V gene end was trimmed by 6 bases and the J gene end by 3 bases; junction bases not matched to a gene: 15. Germline V CDR1 and CDR2: SGHAT, FQNNGV. CDR3 residues: CASREPGQGALGHYEQYF. The CDR3 nucleotides read TGTGCCAGCAGGGAACCGGGACAGGGGGCTTTGGGTCACTACGAGCAGTACTTC.

This clonotype was found many times. This chain links TRBV28 with TRBJ1-3; no firm D call. Germline V gene sequence: CDR1 MDHEN, CDR2 SYDVKM. The CDR3 spans 15 residues. The V and J ends lost 5 bases and 0 bases respectively, with 11 bases between them. The CDR3 region has the DNA TGTGCCAGCAGTCGCCCACCCGGCTCTGGAAACACCATATATTTT. It codes for CASSRPPGSGNTIYF. Full variable domain (outside the CDR3, taken from reference TRBV28 and TRBJ1-3): DVKVTQSSRYLVKRTGEKVFLECVQDMDHENMFWYRQDPGLGLRLIYFSYDVKMKEKGDIPEGYSVSREKKERFSLILESASTNQTSMYLCASSRPPGSGNTIYFGEGSWLTVV.

This clonotype was counted at least ten times. V is TRBV20-1 and J is TRBJ2-7, with unresolved D. Germline V gene sequence: CDR1 DFQATT, CDR2 SNEGSKA (reference sequence). This CDR3 spans 12 amino acids. Trimming took 1 base from V and 4 from J, leaving 8 bases between them. For the CDR3, the DNA is TGCAGTGCTAGAGGGGTTGGTTACGAGCAGTACTTC. Protein sequence: CSARGVGYEQYF.

V and J are TRBV24-1 and TRBJ2-6; D is uncertain. CDR1 and CDR2 (germline): KGHDR, SFDVKD. The V gene lost 4 bases and the J gene lost 0 bases, with 6 bases spanning the gap. The CDR3 totals 15 residues. Here the CDR3 DNA reads TGTGCCACCAGTGAGCGGAACTCTGGGGCCAACGTCCTGACTTTC. It specifies CATSERNSGANVLTF.

This clonotype was counted at least ten times. This chain links TRBV19 with TRBJ1-1, with a possible D match to TRBD1 (6 bases). The CDR3 loop spans 14 amino acids. Trimming removed 9 bases at V and 0 bases at J, with 14 bases between. CDR1 LNHDA and CDR2 SQIVND come from the germline V gene (reference sequence). CDR3: CASGQRYMNTEAFF. DNA of the CDR3: TGTGCCAGCGGACAGAGATACATGAACACTGAAGCTTTCTTT.

This clonotype was seen repeatedly, ten times or more. V usage is TRBV3-2 and J usage is TRBJ1-1. TRBV3-2 is listed as a pseudogene. The CDR3 is 15 amino acids. CDR3 region: CASSQDSKESTEAFF. The CDR3 DNA reads TGTGCCAGCAGCCAAGATAGTAAGGAGAGCACTGAAGCTTTCTTT.

This clonotype occurred a few times. This sequence joins TRBV24-1 and TRBJ1-1; possibly TRBD1 for D (5 bases). The V end was cut by 4 bases, the J end by 1 base, with 12 bases between. The CDR3 sequence is 15 residues long. Germline CDR1 KGHDR, CDR2 SFDVKD. CDR3 residues: CATSDAGKGNTEAFF. In DNA form, the CDR3 reads TGTGCCACCAGTGACGCAGGGAAGGGGAACACTGAAGCTTTCTTT.

This rearrangement joins TRBV11-2 to TRBJ1-5, with D hard to call. The germline V gene has CDR1 SGHAT and CDR2 FQNNGV. CDR3 length: 16 amino acids. V was cut by 5 bases and J by 4 bases, with 18 bases left in between. CDR3 amino acids: CASSPRSGIGNQPQHF. In DNA, the CDR3 is TGTGCCAGCAGCCCTAGGTCGGGGATAGGGAATCAGCCCCAGCATTTT.